This T cell receptor beta chain was identified during a study of T cells expressing NK-cell markers. Study at large: Each TCR beta repertoire originated in sorted T cells that were CD3+CD56+NKG2C+, CD3+CD56+NKG2C- or CD3+CD56-NKG2C+. Seven HCMV-seropositive donors and one seronegative donor made up the eight sequenced donors. Study-level results: About 1.0-8% of CD8+ T cells in about six donors belonged to dominant NKG2C+ clonotypes.

UMIs accompanied the 5'RACE template switching by which TCR beta cDNA was made. One entry per CDR3 protein, without DNA, is what TCRdb gives after re-calling the 5' RACE reads. Listed are around 260,000 distinct CDR3 sequences; about 4% falls within the top ten. With regard to this clonotype: Its specificity is unknown.

The CDR3 is made up of 15 amino acids. In germline, CDR1 is DFQATT, CDR2 SNEGSKA (reference sequence). The sequence was obtained from a woman aged 18 to 75 in good health. The chain recombines TRBV20-1 with TRBJ2-3; TCRdb proposes TRBD2, but this gene call is untestable without DNA. Sequenced sample: blood T cells: a sorted CD56 or NKG2C T cell subset, CD4+ or CD8+ T cells, or bulk PBMC T cells (not recorded which). Here the CDR3 reads CSARESEDFTDTQYF.